This T cell receptor (beta chain) was captured in a study of response to subunit inactivated influenza vaccine. Points from the study as a whole: The study's authors posited that every seasonal influenza vaccination enlists few new T cells.

As concerns this clonotype: No antigen is known for it.

TCRdb passed the RT-PCR reads through MiXCR, listing each CDR3 protein once. The sample carries around 540,000 distinct CDR3 sequences, about 11% recorded once. V dropped 9 bases and J dropped 4; count of bases not matched to a gene: 2. This CDR3 is 11 amino acids long. Sequenced here: PBMCs from blood, sampled on the day of vaccination. The chain employs TRBV23-1 and TRBJ1-2, with 7 bases that match TRBD1. TRBV23-1 counts as an open reading frame of uncertain function. The clonotype originates from a man aged 50 or older who received an inactivated influenza vaccine. CDR3 sequence (DNA): TGCGCCAGTGGGACAGCCTATGGCTACACCTTC. It translates to CASGTAYGYTF.